This TCR beta chain appears in the sequencing data of a study of CD8+ T cells in alopecia areata. Study-wide points: Although TCR sharing was seen in mice, sharing across patients was less clear, possibly for HLA-related reasons.

This CDR3 has 12 residues. Germline assignment: CDR1 SEHNR and CDR2 FQNEAQ (reference sequence). Trimming left V 1 base short and J 5 bases short, with 4 bases between. Sorted populations comprised CD4+ and CD8+ T cells obtained from PBMCs. With respect to this clone: The antigen is unknown.

Reverse transcribed after extraction, RNA yielded cDNA as the sequencing template. Here immunoSEQ multiplex PCR was the method, and the copy in TCRdb shows in-frame clones only, minus some. The sample has 100,000 to 130,000 clones, around 55% seen once. The sample taken for sequencing was CD8+ T cells sorted from blood. This TCR was recovered from a human donor in good health. J is TRBJ2-3 and V is TRBV7-9; D gene unclear. CDR3 coding DNA: TGTGCCAGCAGCTTAGAGGGAGATACGCAGTATTTT. It is translated as CASSLEGDTQYF.